Below, 27 T cell receptor beta chains from the same sample are listed, as sequenced in a study of T-cell reconstitution after alpha-beta-depleted transplantation in children. Preparing the TCRbeta library involved the use of unique molecular identifiers. TCRdb fed the PCR reads into MiXCR, producing one record per CDR3 protein. The profile shows roughly 590,000 distinct CDR3 sequences, roughly 17% of them singletons. The starting material was PBMCs from the stem cell graft donor, obtained from the stem cell graft. Receptors were obtained from a human donor who donated a stem cell graft to a child with acute myeloid leukemia.

The V and J genes are TRBV6-6 and TRBJ2-5, with D uncertain. The CDR3 runs to 12 residues. V was cut by 5 bases and J by 5 bases, with 9 bases left in between. Germline V CDR1 and CDR2: MNHNY, SVGAGI (reference sequence). Written as DNA, the CDR3 is TGTGCCAGCAGTCCAGAGCTGGAGACCCAGTACTTC. It is translated as CASSPELETQYF.

The chain uses TRBV5-1 and TRBJ1-2; no firm D call. The CDR3 is 16 amino acids. Trimming stripped 3 bases from V and 6 bases from J, with 21 bases between. CDR1 is SGHRS, CDR2 YFSETQ, per germline. CDR3 protein: CASSSSIGGMVDGYTF. The CDR3 DNA follows: TGCGCCAGCAGCTCCTCCATCGGAGGGATGGTAGATGGCTACACCTTC.

The sample holds a few counts of this clonotype. This chain joins TRBV9 and TRBJ2-5; possible D gene TRBD2, 6 bases. Germline V gene data show CDR1 as SGDLS and CDR2 as YYNGEE. Trimming shortened V by 0 bases and J by 2 bases, and 11 bases separated the two germline ends. This CDR3 comprises 15 residues. Here the CDR3 reads CASSVASGTQETQYF. Here the CDR3 DNA reads TGTGCCAGCAGCGTAGCTTCAGGGACTCAAGAGACCCAGTACTTC.

The sample holds a few counts of this clonotype. This chain links TRBV11-2 with TRBJ1-1, with a tentative D call TRBD1 (5 bases). With 0 bases removed from V and 4 bases from J, the gap between germline ends came to 9 bases. The CDR3 loop spans 14 amino acids. Germline values: CDR1 SGHAT, CDR2 FQNNGV. In DNA, the CDR3 is TGTGCCAGCAGCTTAGATCCAGGGAGCACTGAAGCTTTCTTT. It is translated as CASSLDPGSTEAFF.

This clonotype was seen at least ten times. CDR3 nucleotides: TGTGCCAGCAGTTTAACGGCAGGGAGCAATCAGCCCCAGCATTTT. Its translation is CASSLTAGSNQPQHF. The chain employs TRBV12-3 or TRBV12-4 and TRBJ1-5, with D possibly being TRBD1 (5 bases). The CDR3 consists of 15 residues. The V end lost 2 bases, the J end lost 1 base, and 9 bases lay between the germline ends.

This clonotype was seen repeatedly, ten times or more. This chain links TRBV20-1 with TRBJ1-2; D is perhaps TRBD1 (6 bases). V lost 5 bases and J lost 4, with 23 bases in between. Germline loops: CDR1 DFQATT, CDR2 SNEGSKA (reference sequence). The CDR3 is 16 amino acids. The CDR3 sequence is CSAGGGGPRSGYGYTF. CDR3 sequence (DNA): TGCAGTGCTGGAGGGGGAGGGCCCAGGAGCGGCTATGGCTACACCTTC.

A word on this clonotype: A much larger clone lies a single base off, so this may be a read error. This chain links TRBV7-2 with TRBJ2-1, with D perhaps TRBD2 (5 bases). This CDR3 spans 16 amino acids. Germline V gene data show CDR1 as SGHTA and CDR2 as FQGNSA. In nucleotides, the CDR3 is TGTGCCAGCAGCTTAGCCCGAGCGGACTCCTCCAATGAGCAGTTCTTC. Its protein is CASSLARADSSNEQFF.

This clonotype occurred a few times. This chain connects TRBV7-3 to TRBJ2-1; TRBD1 is a possible D gene (6 bases). The V gene lost 1 base and the J gene lost 5 bases, with 18 bases spanning the gap. This CDR3 region has 17 residues. Germline lookup yields CDR1 SGHTA and CDR2 FQGTGA. Written as DNA, the CDR3 is TGTGCCAGCAGCTTAAGAGGGCTAGGGGGAGAAAACAATGAGCAGTTCTTC. It is translated as CASSLRGLGGENNEQFF.

The chain is built from TRBV29-1 and TRBJ1-1; maybe TRBD1 (5 bases). From germline, CDR1 is SQVTM and CDR2 ANQGSEA. This CDR3 is 13 amino acids long. The V end lost 6 bases, the J end lost 1 base, and 12 bases lay between the germline ends. CDR3 in DNA: TGCAGCGTGTGGGACCTCGAGAACACTGAAGCTTTCTTT. Its protein product is CSVWDLENTEAFF. Looking up the rest from reference TRBV29-1 and TRBJ1-1 gives the full variable domain: SAVISQKPSRDICQRGTSLTIQCQVDSQVTMMFWYRQQPGQSLTLIATANQGSEATYESGFVIDKFPISRPNLTFSTLTVSNMSPEDSSIYLCSVWDLENTEAFFGQGTRLTVV.

Remarks on this clonotype: A read error may be the cause here, since a much bigger clone is one base away. The V call is TRBV20-1, the J call TRBJ2-1, with a possible D match to TRBD2 (5 bases). This CDR3 region has 13 residues. Germline-derived CDR1 and CDR2 are DFQATT and SNEGSKA (reference sequence). CDR3 sequence: CSALVSRRSEQSF. DNA for the CDR3: TGCAGTGCATTAGTGAGCCGGAGGAGTGAGCAGTCCTTC.

This clonotype was detected ten times or more. This chain uses TRBV20-1 with TRBJ2-7; maybe TRBD1 (5 bases). The germline gives CDR1 DFQATT, CDR2 SNEGSKA (reference sequence). Trimming shortened V by 5 bases and J by 1 base, and 12 bases separated the two germline ends. The CDR3 spans 13 residues. This CDR3 reads CSASKDSSYEQYV. CDR3 DNA: TGCAGTGCTTCGAAAGACAGTTCCTACGAGCAGTACGTC.

This chain links TRBV7-9 with TRBJ2-3; either TRBD1 or TRBD2 may fit D (5 bases each). The CDR3 is 15 amino acids. Deletions cut 11 bases from V and 2 bases from J, with 20 bases between. Germline V gives CDR1 SEHNR, CDR2 FQNEAQ (reference sequence). The CDR3 loop reads CAPTYGDQTTDTQYF. In DNA form, the CDR3 reads TGTGCCCCGACTTACGGGGACCAAACCACAGATACGCAGTATTTT.

This clonotype came up many times. The chain joins TRBV7-2 to TRBJ2-7; D is ambiguous. Germline lookup yields CDR1 SGHTA and CDR2 FQGNSA. The length of the CDR3 is 15 residues. Trimming cost V 3 bases and J 1 base, with 13 bases left between them. CDR3 sequence reads: CASSFSLTVSYEQYV. Here the CDR3 DNA reads TGTGCCAGCAGCTTTAGCCTGACGGTTTCCTACGAGCAGTACGTC.

The chain is built from TRBV3-1 and TRBJ2-5; 7 bases map to TRBD2. Trimming at V came to 4 bases and at J to 1 base, leaving 3 bases not matched to a gene. Germline V CDR1 and CDR2: LGHDT, YNNKEL (reference sequence). This CDR3 contains 14 residues. CDR3 nucleotides: TGTGCCAGCAGCCGCGGGGGTTCCCAAGAGACCCAGTACTTC. Residues: CASSRGGSQETQYF.

V and J are TRBV7-9 and TRBJ2-7; D is possibly TRBD2 (6 bases). V lost 5 bases and J lost 6, with 14 bases in between. Germline assignment: CDR1 SEHNR and CDR2 FQNEAQ (reference sequence). The CDR3 totals 13 residues. The CDR3 loop reads CASSPRDFGEQYF. The CDR3 coding sequence is TGTGCCAGCAGCCCCCGGGACTTCGGCGAGCAGTACTTC.

This chain links TRBV6-1 with TRBJ1-5; D remains ambiguous. Trimming took off 0 bases at V and 0 bases at J, with 9 bases between the two ends. The CDR3 sequence is 16 residues long. Germline values: CDR1 MNHNS, CDR2 SASEGT. CDR3 bases: TGTGCCAGCAGTGAAGCGGCCCGTTATAGCAATCAGCCCCAGCATTTT. Translating it yields CASSEAARYSNQPQHF.

The chain employs TRBV7-7 and TRBJ2-1; 10 positions agree with TRBD2. Germline V gene lookup returns CDR1 SSHAT and CDR2 FNYEAQ (reference sequence). The CDR3 runs 16 residues. Trimming at V came to 5 bases and at J to 5 bases, leaving 9 bases not matched to a gene. The CDR3 reads CASSLLAGGRDNEQFF. CDR3 nucleotides: TGTGCCAGCAGCCTTTTAGCGGGGGGCCGTGACAATGAGCAGTTCTTC.

This clonotype was seen repeatedly, ten times or more. The V gene is TRBV12-3 or TRBV12-4, the J gene TRBJ2-5; TRBD1 matches 8 bases. The CDR3 is 15 residues long. Losses at the gene ends were 7 bases for V and 4 bases for J; bases not matched to a gene: 11. The CDR3 loop is CASTLLQGALETQYF. Here the CDR3 DNA reads TGTGCCAGCACCCTCCTCCAGGGGGCTTTAGAGACCCAGTACTTC.

There are many counts of this clonotype. The chain carries TRBV6-1 and TRBJ2-2; D might be TRBD2 (7 bases). Germline loops: CDR1 MNHNS, CDR2 SASEGT. The CDR3 loop spans 16 amino acids. Trimming left V 6 bases short and J 5 bases short, with 19 bases between. CDR3 protein: CASRPIRGGVTGELFF. The CDR3 bases are TGTGCCAGCAGGCCGATAAGGGGGGGAGTAACCGGGGAGCTGTTTTTT.

This clonotype was seen many times. The gene calls are TRBV4-3 and TRBJ2-7; 7 bases map to TRBD1. The CDR3 length is 16 residues. Germline V gene data show CDR1 as LGHNA and CDR2 as YSLEER. V was pared by 0 bases and J by 2 bases, with 7 bases of the junction left unmatched. CDR3 coding DNA: TGCGCCAGCAGCCAAGATTGGGCAGGGGGTACCTACGAGCAGTACTTC. Protein sequence: CASSQDWAGGTYEQYF.

There are many counts of this clonotype. The V call is TRBV7-2, the J call TRBJ2-7; tentatively, D is TRBD2 (5 bases). Per the germline V gene, CDR1 is SGHTA and CDR2 is FQGNSA. CDR3 length: 13 amino acids. V lost 8 bases and J lost 0, with 11 bases in between. The CDR3 sequence: CASSRELSYEQYF. The CDR3 nucleotides are TGTGCCAGCTCCCGGGAACTCTCCTACGAGCAGTACTTC.

This clonotype appeared many times. The chain couples TRBV7-2 to TRBJ2-7, with D possibly being TRBD1 (6 bases). The CDR3 has 14 amino acids. Germline V CDR1 and CDR2: SGHTA, FQGNSA. Trimming cost V 3 bases and J 5 bases, with 14 bases left between them. CDR3 sequence: CASSLTTGSNEQYF. Written as DNA, the CDR3 is TGTGCCAGCAGCTTGACCACAGGGTCAAACGAGCAGTACTTC.

The table lists this clonotype with a few counts. The J gene is TRBJ2-3, the V gene TRBV4-2; TRBD2 matches 8 bases. Germline V gives CDR1 LGHNA, CDR2 YNFKEQ. V lost 3 bases to trimming and J lost 4 bases; unmatched junction nucleotides: 9. The CDR3 spans 16 residues. CDR3 region: CASSQSLAGRPDTQYF. The CDR3 DNA reads as TGTGCCAGCAGCCAGTCTTTAGCGGGGAGACCAGATACGCAGTATTTT.

The V gene is TRBV5-1, the J gene TRBJ2-5; D is perhaps TRBD1 (5 bases). The CDR3 covers 16 residues. Germline lookup yields CDR1 SGHRS and CDR2 YFSETQ. The ends were cut back, 2 bases at V and 4 bases at J, with 18 bases in the middle. The CDR3 DNA is TGCGCCAGCAGCTTTTCCCCAGGGTGGAGTCGAGAGACCCAGTACTTC. Its translation is CASSFSPGWSRETQYF.

This clonotype was counted many times. The chain recombines TRBV20-1 with TRBJ1-2; unclear D gene. The ends were cut back, 4 bases at V and 7 bases at J, with 7 bases in the middle. Germline loops: CDR1 DFQATT, CDR2 SNEGSKA (reference sequence). CDR3 length equals 10 residues. CDR3 residues: CSAKVGGYTF. Here the CDR3 DNA reads TGCAGTGCTAAAGTGGGTGGCTACACCTTC.

A remark on this clonotype: This may arise from a read error, as a much more abundant clone is one base away. The chain combines TRBV20-1 with TRBJ1-5; weak D call: TRBD1 (5 bases). The length of the CDR3 is 15 residues. V lost 7 bases and J 3 bases, leaving 19 bases between the germline ends. CDR1 is DFQATT, CDR2 SNEGSKA, per germline (reference sequence). The CDR3 spells CSGKEGLGTNQPQHF. CDR3 DNA: TGCAGTGGTAAGGAGGGGCTTGGTACCAATCAGCCCCAGCATTTT.

The chain employs TRBV7-2 and TRBJ2-5; D unclear. The germline V gene has CDR1 SGHTA and CDR2 FQGNSA. This CDR3 spans 14 amino acids. Trimming took 1 base from V and 0 from J, leaving 6 bases between them. DNA of the CDR3: TGTGCCAGCAGCTTAGTAGTATACCAAGAGACCCAGTACTTC. Amino acids: CASSLVVYQETQYF. The complete variable domain, with remaining parts taken from reference TRBV7-2 and TRBJ2-5, reads GAGVSQSPSNKVTEKGKDVELRCDPISGHTALYWYRQSLGQGLEFLIYFQGNSAPDKSGLPSDRFSAERTGGSVSTLTIQRTQQEDSAVYLCASSLVVYQETQYFGPGTRLLVL.